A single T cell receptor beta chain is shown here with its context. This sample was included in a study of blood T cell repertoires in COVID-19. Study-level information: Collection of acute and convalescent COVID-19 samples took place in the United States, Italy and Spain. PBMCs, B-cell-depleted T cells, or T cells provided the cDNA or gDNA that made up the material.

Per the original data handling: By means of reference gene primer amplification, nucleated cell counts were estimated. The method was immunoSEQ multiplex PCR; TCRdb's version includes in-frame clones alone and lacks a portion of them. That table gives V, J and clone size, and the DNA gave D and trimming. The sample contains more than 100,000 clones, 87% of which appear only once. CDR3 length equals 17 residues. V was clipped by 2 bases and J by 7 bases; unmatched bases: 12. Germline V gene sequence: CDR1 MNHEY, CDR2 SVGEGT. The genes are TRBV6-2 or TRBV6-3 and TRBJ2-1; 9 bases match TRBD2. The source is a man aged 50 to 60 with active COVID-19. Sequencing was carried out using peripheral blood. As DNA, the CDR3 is TGTGCCAGCAGTTACCCGTTTGCGGGGGGGCCGGGTAATGAGCAGTTCTTC. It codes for CASSYPFAGGPGNEQFF.